These 22 T cell receptor beta chains originate from one sample sequenced in a study of T cells after yellow fever vaccination. TCRdb called the 5' RACE reads again in MiXCR, with one record for every CDR3 protein. Among hundreds of thousands of distinct CDR3 sequences listed, 13% were seen once. Sequencing was performed on PBMCs, taken on the day of the yellow fever booster vaccination. The receptors shown here come from a man aged 30-40 years who received the YFV17D yellow fever vaccine.

The chain links TRBV12-3 or TRBV12-4 to TRBJ1-2; D call uncertain. Trimming removed 4 bases from V and 10 bases from J, with 16 bases in between. CDR3 length: 13 amino acids. This CDR3 is CASSSLTNEAYTF. CDR3 DNA sequence: TGTGCCAGCAGTTCCCTCACGAACGAGGCCTACACCTTC.

This clonotype was observed a few times. V gene TRBV5-5 combines with J gene TRBJ2-2; no clear D. The CDR3 is 12 residues long. Germline V gene sequence: CDR1 SGHKS, CDR2 YYEKEE (reference sequence). Trimming took 4 bases from V and 8 from J, leaving 9 bases between them. CDR3 residues: CASSQDRGELFF. CDR3 DNA: TGTGCCAGCAGCCAGGACCGGGGGGAGCTGTTTTTT.

This clonotype was seen more than once but under ten times. The rearrangement uses TRBV12-3 or TRBV12-4 and TRBJ2-7; 7 bases are a match to TRBD1. The V segment lost 8 bases and the J segment 4 bases; nucleotides outside the gene matches: 2. This CDR3 has 11 amino acids. CDR3 sequence (DNA): TGTGCCAGCGCGGACAGGTACGAGCAGTACTTC. Translated, it gives CASADRYEQYF.

The sample holds a few counts of this clonotype. The rearrangement links TRBV20-1 to TRBJ2-2; no firm D call. The CDR3 totals 15 residues. Per germline, CDR1 DFQATT and CDR2 SNEGSKA (reference sequence). Trimming removed 1 base at V and 0 bases at J, with 9 bases between. CDR3 residues: CSARVGYTNTGELFF. CDR3 DNA sequence: TGCAGTGCTAGAGTCGGATACACGAACACCGGGGAGCTGTTTTTT.

The sample holds a few counts of this clonotype. The chain joins TRBV7-2 to TRBJ2-5; D not resolved. The length of the CDR3 is 12 residues. Germline lookup yields CDR1 SGHTA and CDR2 FQGNSA. The germline V and J ends were trimmed by 5 bases and 7 bases, with 11 bases remaining between them. The CDR3 is CASSASRGTQYF. In nucleotides, the CDR3 is TGTGCCAGCAGCGCGAGTCGCGGGACCCAGTACTTC.

This clonotype was observed a handful of times. The V call is TRBV27, the J call TRBJ2-2; 13 positions agree with TRBD2. V dropped 1 base and J dropped 6; count of bases not matched to a gene: 5. This CDR3 has 17 residues. The germline gives CDR1 MNHEY, CDR2 SMNVEV (reference sequence). The CDR3 bases are TGTGCCAGCAGTTTATGGACTAGCGGGAGTGGGTCCGGGGAGCTGTTTTTT. Residues: CASSLWTSGSGSGELFF.

The V and J genes are TRBV9 and TRBJ2-1; 9 nucleotides line up with TRBD2. Germline CDR1 reads SGDLS; CDR2 reads YYNGEE. V lost 4 bases to trimming and J lost 4 bases; unmatched junction nucleotides: 6. The CDR3 extends over 15 amino acids. The CDR3 sequence is CASSPRLAVYNEQFF. In DNA, the CDR3 is TGTGCCAGCAGCCCCCGACTAGCGGTATACAATGAGCAGTTCTTC. The variable domain in full, with the rest retrieved from reference TRBV9 and TRBJ2-1, is DSGVTQTPKHLITATGQRVTLRCSPRSGDLSVYWYQQSLDQGLQFLIQYYNGEERAKGNILERFSAQQFPDLHSELNLSSLELGDSALYFCASSPRLAVYNEQFFGPGTRLTVL.

This clonotype has only a few counts. The chain combines TRBV29-1 with TRBJ2-1, with 9 bases fitting TRBD2. The length of the CDR3 is 15 residues. V lost 5 bases to trimming and J lost 1 base; unmatched junction nucleotides: 6. Germline loops: CDR1 SQVTM, CDR2 ANQGSEA. The DNA for the CDR3 is TGCAGCGTTTTCGATAGCGGGGGATCCTACAATGAGCAGTTCTTC. Translation gives CSVFDSGGSYNEQFF.

The V and J genes are TRBV7-2 and TRBJ2-7; 7 bases are shared with TRBD2. J was trimmed by 2 bases and V by 5 bases; bases with no gene match: 6. The CDR3 has 14 residues. Germline V gene lookup returns CDR1 SGHTA and CDR2 FQGNSA. CDR3 sequence reads: CASSAQAGAYEQYF. In nucleotides, the CDR3 is TGTGCCAGCAGCGCCCAGGCGGGGGCCTACGAGCAGTACTTC.

A few counts support this clonotype. One end of the junction varies from germline; a read error may be responsible. This chain connects TRBV20-1 to TRBJ2-7; D assignment may be TRBD1 or TRBD2 (6 bases each). Looked up from germline, CDR1 is DFQATT and CDR2 is SNEGSKA (reference sequence). CDR3 length equals 14 residues. The chain's CDR3 is CSAPLGGPGYGQYF. CDR3 nucleotides: TGCAGTGCGCCTCTGGGGGGCCCGGGGTACGGGCAGTACTTC.

This clonotype was picked up a small number of times. J is TRBJ1-2 and V is TRBV6-1, with unresolved D. This CDR3 has 14 amino acids. The germline V gene has CDR1 MNHNS and CDR2 SASEGT. V lost 5 bases to trimming and J lost 8 bases, with 18 bases between them. For the CDR3, the DNA is TGTGCCAGCAGTACGAGGGCGGGTCGCGAGGGCTACACCTTC. Its translation is CASSTRAGREGYTF.

This clonotype was observed a few times. The V call is TRBV5-1, the J call TRBJ2-7, with 10 bases lining up with TRBD1. J was trimmed by 7 bases and V by 6 bases; bases with no gene match: 13. The germline CDR1 and CDR2 sequences are SGHRS and YFSETQ. The CDR3 spans 15 residues. The chain's CDR3 is CASTASGTGVLEQYF. In DNA form, the CDR3 reads TGCGCCAGCACTGCTTCGGGGACAGGGGTGCTTGAGCAGTACTTC.

On this clonotype: A read error may account for a junction end that differs from germline. The J gene is TRBJ1-1, the V gene TRBV7-2; 9 bases match TRBD1. The CDR3 length is 13 residues. CDR1 is SGHTA and CDR2 is FQGNSA in the germline V gene. CDR3 sequence (DNA): TGTGCCAGCCGCAAGACAGGGGGACATGAAGCTTCCTTT. As protein: CASRKTGGHEASF.

This clonotype was seen more than once but under ten times. J is TRBJ2-5 and V is TRBV11-2; the D is unclear. Germline CDR1 is SGHAT and CDR2 is FQNNGV. There are 14 residues in the CDR3. V lost 4 bases to trimming and J lost 10 bases, with 19 bases between them. The DNA of the CDR3 is TGTGCCAGCAGCTACCGACCTTCGGGTACAGTCCAGTACTTC. Translating gives CASSYRPSGTVQYF. The full variable domain, in which reference TRBV11-2 and TRBJ2-5 provide the parts outside the CDR3, is EAGVAQSPRYKIIEKRQSVAFWCNPISGHATLYWYQQILGQGPKLLIQFQNNGVVDDSQLPKDRFSAERLKGVDSTLKIQPAKLEDSAVYLCASSYRPSGTVQYFGPGTRLLVL.

V and J are TRBV5-1 and TRBJ1-2; weak D call: TRBD1 (6 bases). CDR1 SGHRS and CDR2 YFSETQ come from the germline V gene. The CDR3 spans 14 residues. V lost 0 bases and J lost 1, with 7 bases in between. The CDR3 region has the DNA TGCGCCAGCAGCTTGGACAGGGATAACTATGGCTACACCTTC. Its protein is CASSLDRDNYGYTF.

The chain has TRBV25-1 and TRBJ2-3; 11 positions match TRBD2. Trimming removed 7 bases from V and 3 bases from J; junction bases left unmatched: 3. This CDR3 spans 14 amino acids. Germline loops: CDR1 MGHDK, CDR2 SYGVNS. The CDR3 nucleotides are TGTGCCAGCAAACTAGCGGGGGATACAGATACGCAGTATTTT. Translating gives CASKLAGDTDTQYF.

V is TRBV30 and J is TRBJ2-2; no reliable D call. V was clipped by 0 bases and J by 7 bases, with 9 bases between them. CDR1 and CDR2 (germline): GTSNPN, SVGIG (reference sequence). The CDR3 has 13 amino acids. CDR3 region: CAWSVSIYGELFF. CDR3 nucleotide sequence: TGTGCCTGGAGTGTTTCTATTTACGGGGAGCTGTTTTTT.

The rearrangement links TRBV7-8 to TRBJ1-1; D remains unclear. There are 14 residues in the CDR3. Germline V gene lookup returns CDR1 SGHVS and CDR2 FQNEAQ. V was clipped by 4 bases and J by 4 bases, with 13 bases between them. The CDR3 loop is CASSSTGSGTEAFF. CDR3 sequence (DNA): TGTGCCAGCAGCTCGACCGGTTCGGGCACTGAAGCTTTCTTT.

This clonotype has only a few counts. The chain combines TRBV6-2 or TRBV6-3 with TRBJ2-1; 7 nucleotides match TRBD2. The CDR3 spans 20 residues. Germline assignment: CDR1 MNHEY and CDR2 SVGEGT. The trim removed 11 bases at V and 0 bases at J, leaving 25 bases unmatched. DNA for the CDR3: TGTGCCCCCAAACCCCTCGGGCTAGCGGTTGTTTGCGCCTCCTACAATGAGCAGTTCTTC. Translation: CAPKPLGLAVVCASYNEQFF.

This clonotype was detected only a few times. The genes are TRBV9 and TRBJ2-2; 7 positions agree with TRBD2. The germline CDR1 and CDR2 sequences are SGDLS and YYNGEE. V was pared by 4 bases and J by 4 bases, with 19 bases of the junction left unmatched. The CDR3 sequence is 19 residues long. The CDR3 region is CASSPRAGVSVKGTGELFF. CDR3 nucleotides: TGTGCCAGCAGCCCCCGGGCGGGAGTGTCGGTAAAGGGCACCGGGGAGCTGTTTTTT.

This clonotype was detected ten times or more. The chain employs TRBV12-3 or TRBV12-4 and TRBJ2-5, with 9 bases lining up with TRBD2. The CDR3 is 14 residues long. Trimming removed 10 bases from V and 2 bases from J; junction bases left unmatched: 8. The CDR3 DNA reads TGTGCCACCGCGCGGACTAGCGAACAAGAGACCCAGTACTTC. This gives the protein CATARTSEQETQYF.

This clonotype appeared a few times. The chain has TRBV20-1 and TRBJ2-7; TRBD2 might be the D (5 bases). V was shortened by 3 bases and J by 7 bases, with 10 bases between the two germline ends. Germline CDR1 reads DFQATT; CDR2 reads SNEGSKA (reference sequence). This CDR3 spans 11 amino acids. CDR3 region: CSASGVREQYF. CDR3 in DNA: TGCAGTGCTAGCGGGGTAAGGGAGCAGTACTTC.